A selection of T cell receptor beta chains follows, all from one sample in a study of blood T cell repertoires in COVID-19. TCRdb keeps only in-frame clones here, not all; method: immunoSEQ multiplex PCR. The table records 200,000 to 250,000 clones, about 84% of them present only once. The sequenced material came from PBMCs or T cells enriched from blood (not recorded which). The receptor source for this set is a man between 60 and 75 years old who had recovered from COVID-19. Each CDR3 is given with its conserved first and last residue. The order of the fields is clone size, D gene, J gene, V gene, CDR3 DNA, CDR3 protein. D genes are given only for firm matches. Rows may omit the clone size; those that give it use once, few, many or a size class.

abundance: -
d_gene: -
j_gene: TRBJ2-7
v_gene: TRBV9
CDR3nt: TGTGCCAGCAGCGTACGAGGGCAAACCTACGAGCAGTACTTC
CDR3aa: CASSVRGQTYEQYF

abundance: -
d_gene: -
j_gene: TRBJ1-1
v_gene: TRBV2
CDR3nt: TGTGCCAGCAGAATCGGGGACACTGAAGCTTTCTTT
CDR3aa: CASRIGDTEAFF

abundance: -
d_gene: TRBD2
j_gene: TRBJ2-5
v_gene: TRBV5-1
CDR3nt: TGCGCCAGCAGCTGGGGCGGCGGACTAGCGAAGATCGGAACGCAAGAGACCCAGTACTTC
CDR3aa: CASSWGGGLAKIGTQETQYF

abundance: -
d_gene: TRBD1
j_gene: TRBJ1-5
v_gene: TRBV4-3
CDR3nt: TGCGCCAGCAGCCAAGAACAGGGGTTTCAGCCCCAGCATTTT
CDR3aa: CASSQEQGFQPQHF

abundance: -
d_gene: TRBD1
j_gene: TRBJ1-1
v_gene: TRBV2
CDR3nt: TGTGCCAGCAGATCGACAGGGGGCGGAAACACTGAAGCTTTCTTT
CDR3aa: CASRSTGGGNTEAFF

abundance: -
d_gene: TRBD1
j_gene: TRBJ2-1
v_gene: TRBV7-9
CDR3nt: TGTGCCAGCAGCCCCGGGACAGACCCCTACAATGAGCAGTTCTTC
CDR3aa: CASSPGTDPYNEQFF

abundance: -
d_gene: TRBD2
j_gene: TRBJ2-1
v_gene: TRBV2
CDR3nt: TGTGCCAGCAGATACGGGACTAGCGGGGACAATGAGCAGTTCTTC
CDR3aa: CASRYGTSGDNEQFF

abundance: -
d_gene: -
j_gene: TRBJ1-4
v_gene: TRBV27
CDR3nt: TGTGCCAGCAGTTTATCGTTTTTGGGAGCCGTAGGGGAAAAACTGTTTTTT
CDR3aa: CASSLSFLGAVGEKLFF

abundance: -
d_gene: -
j_gene: TRBJ1-1
v_gene: TRBV18
CDR3nt: TGTGCCAGCTCACTACGGACAATCACAACAAACACTGAAGCTTTCTTT
CDR3aa: CASSLRTITTNTEAFF

abundance: once
d_gene: TRBD2
j_gene: TRBJ2-7
v_gene: TRBV6-1
CDR3nt: TGTGCCAGCAGTGAAGTGGCGGGGGAGCTCTTC
CDR3aa: CASSEVAGELF

abundance: -
d_gene: -
j_gene: TRBJ1-4
v_gene: TRBV11-1
CDR3nt: TGTGCCAGCAGCTCCCGGGATCGTCATAATGAAAAACTGTTTTTT
CDR3aa: CASSSRDRHNEKLFF

abundance: -
d_gene: TRBD2
j_gene: TRBJ2-7
v_gene: TRBV6-5
CDR3nt: TGTGCCAGCAGGGCGGGGGAGTCCTACGAGCAGTACTTC
CDR3aa: CASRAGESYEQYF

abundance: once
d_gene: -
j_gene: TRBJ2-1
v_gene: TRBV7-3
CDR3nt: TGTGCCAGCAGCCTCTCCGGGATCTACAATGAGCAGTTCTTC
CDR3aa: CASSLSGIYNEQFF

abundance: -
d_gene: TRBD2
j_gene: TRBJ2-4
v_gene: TRBV15
CDR3nt: TGTGCCACCAGCAGAGTAGAAGGACTAGCGGGGGGAGAGTACTTC
CDR3aa: CATSRVEGLAGGEYF

abundance: -
d_gene: -
j_gene: TRBJ1-4
v_gene: TRBV19
CDR3nt: TGTGCCAGTAGTCTCGGGGGGGATAATGAAAAACTGTTTTTT
CDR3aa: CASSLGGDNEKLFF

abundance: many
d_gene: TRBD1
j_gene: TRBJ2-7
v_gene: TRBV4-3
CDR3nt: TGCGCCAGCAGCCAAGATCGAGGGACAGGGTCCTACGAGCAGTACTTC
CDR3aa: CASSQDRGTGSYEQYF

abundance: -
d_gene: -
j_gene: TRBJ1-3
v_gene: TRBV7-6
CDR3nt: TGTGCCAGCAGCTTAGGGGGGCGGAACACCATATATTTT
CDR3aa: CASSLGGRNTIYF

abundance: -
d_gene: -
j_gene: TRBJ1-4
v_gene: TRBV4-1
CDR3nt: TGCGCCAGCAGCCAAGGGACTGGCAGAGAAAAACTGTTTTTT
CDR3aa: CASSQGTGREKLFF

abundance: -
d_gene: -
j_gene: TRBJ1-4
v_gene: TRBV5-1
CDR3nt: TGCGCCAGCAGCCCTGAGGAGCGGGTGGGAAAACTGTTTTTT
CDR3aa: CASSPEERVGKLFF

abundance: -
d_gene: TRBD1
j_gene: TRBJ1-2
v_gene: TRBV7-9
CDR3nt: TGTGCCAGCAGAAACAGGGGTGGCTACACCTTC
CDR3aa: CASRNRGGYTF

abundance: -
d_gene: -
j_gene: TRBJ1-1
v_gene: TRBV6-5
CDR3nt: TGTGCCAGCACCGGGACTCTGAACACTGAAGCTTTCTTT
CDR3aa: CASTGTLNTEAFF

abundance: -
d_gene: -
j_gene: TRBJ2-1
v_gene: TRBV7-2
CDR3nt: TGTGCCAGCAGCCTAGGGGTCACCCGCGGGGAGCAGTTCTTC
CDR3aa: CASSLGVTRGEQFF

abundance: -
d_gene: TRBD2
j_gene: TRBJ2-1
v_gene: TRBV27
CDR3nt: TGTGCCAGCAGTCCCTTTGGGCTAGCGGGGGGGCCTGAGCAGTTCTTC
CDR3aa: CASSPFGLAGGPEQFF

abundance: -
d_gene: -
j_gene: TRBJ1-6
v_gene: TRBV14
CDR3nt: TGTGCCAGCAGCCAAGGGTCGGTGGTCTCACCCCTCCACTTT
CDR3aa: CASSQGSVVSPLHF

abundance: -
d_gene: -
j_gene: TRBJ1-1
v_gene: TRBV5-1
CDR3nt: TGCGCCAGCAGCTTGAAGTCACAGACGAACACTGAAGCTTTCTTT
CDR3aa: CASSLKSQTNTEAFF

abundance: few
d_gene: -
j_gene: TRBJ2-1
v_gene: TRBV11-3
CDR3nt: TGTGCCAGCAGCTTAATGGGAGGGGGGGAGTACAATGAGCAGTTCTTC
CDR3aa: CASSLMGGGEYNEQFF

abundance: -
d_gene: -
j_gene: TRBJ1-4
v_gene: TRBV19
CDR3nt: TGTGCCAGTAGTATCACGGGGAATGAAAAACTGTTTTTT
CDR3aa: CASSITGNEKLFF

abundance: once
d_gene: -
j_gene: TRBJ1-1
v_gene: TRBV30
CDR3nt: TGTGCCTGGAGTTCAGGGACTGAAGCTTTCTTT
CDR3aa: CAWSSGTEAFF

abundance: -
d_gene: -
j_gene: TRBJ2-1
v_gene: TRBV5-1
CDR3nt: TGCGCCAGCAGCTTGGGTAGCAGCAATGAGCAGTTCTTC
CDR3aa: CASSLGSSNEQFF

abundance: -
d_gene: -
j_gene: TRBJ2-1
v_gene: TRBV6-1
CDR3nt: TGTGCCAGCAGTGATGCGGATCTTATCTCCTACAATGAGCAGTTCTTC
CDR3aa: CASSDADLISYNEQFF

abundance: -
d_gene: -
j_gene: TRBJ2-1
v_gene: TRBV18
CDR3nt: TGTGCCAGCTCCGACCGGCGCACACAGAATGAGCAGTTCTTC
CDR3aa: CASSDRRTQNEQFF

abundance: -
d_gene: TRBD2
j_gene: TRBJ2-5
v_gene: TRBV2
CDR3nt: TGTGCCCTGGGGGGGAGGGAGACCCAGTACTTC
CDR3aa: CALGGRETQYF

abundance: -
d_gene: -
j_gene: TRBJ1-4
v_gene: TRBV10-3
CDR3nt: TGTGCCATCAGTGCGGGACTAGCGACGGAAAAACTGTTTTTT
CDR3aa: CAISAGLATEKLFF

abundance: -
d_gene: TRBD1
j_gene: TRBJ2-5
v_gene: TRBV2
CDR3nt: TGTGCCAGCTTTACTGGGACAGGAGAGACCCAGTACTTC
CDR3aa: CASFTGTGETQYF

abundance: -
d_gene: -
j_gene: TRBJ1-2
v_gene: TRBV7-2
CDR3nt: TGTGCCAGCAGCTTACTTGTTTCAGGGAACTATGGCTACACCTTC
CDR3aa: CASSLLVSGNYGYTF

abundance: -
d_gene: TRBD1
j_gene: TRBJ1-1
v_gene: TRBV2
CDR3nt: TGTGCCAGCAGGATGGGACAGGGTAACGAAGCTTTCTTT
CDR3aa: CASRMGQGNEAFF

abundance: -
d_gene: -
j_gene: TRBJ1-1
v_gene: TRBV19
CDR3nt: TGTGCCAGCCAAACCACGTGGGGCGCTGAAGCTTTCTTT
CDR3aa: CASQTTWGAEAFF